The 18 T cell receptor beta chains presented below share a single source sample, sequenced in a study of T-cell reconstitution after alpha-beta-depleted transplantation in children. Unique molecular identifiers were used to barcode this TCRbeta library. TCRdb redid the calling of the PCR reads with MiXCR, one entry per CDR3 protein. The table records around 480,000 distinct CDR3 sequences, about 31% of them present only once. The sequencing used PBMCs from the stem cell graft donor, collected from the stem cell graft. These receptors were obtained from a human donor who donated a stem cell graft to a child with aplastic anemia.

The genes are TRBV4-3 and TRBJ1-1; the D gene is possibly TRBD1 (5 bases). Trimming took off 2 bases at V and 1 base at J, with 11 bases between the two ends. Germline-derived CDR1 and CDR2 are LGHNA and YSLEER. The CDR3 has 15 amino acids. In nucleotides, the CDR3 is TGCGCCAGCAGCCAATCCCTCGGACAGAACACTGAAGCTTTCTTT. Amino acids: CASSQSLGQNTEAFF.

This clonotype was observed a few times. The chain uses TRBV5-6 and TRBJ2-3, with D uncertain. Trimming took off 1 base at V and 1 base at J, with 10 bases between the two ends. This CDR3 region has 15 residues. CDR1 is SGHDT, CDR2 YYEEEE, per germline. The CDR3, as DNA: TGTGCCAGCAGCTTGCTGACTTTCCGCACAGATACGCAGTATTTT. Translating it yields CASSLLTFRTDTQYF.

CDR3 sequence: CASSLSGFLGVNTEAFF. The CDR3 DNA follows: TGTGCCAGCAGCTTATCTGGGTTTTTGGGGGTGAACACTGAAGCTTTCTTT. The rearrangement links TRBV13 to TRBJ1-1; maybe TRBD1 (5 bases). The V end lost 2 bases, the J end lost 0 bases, and 16 bases lay between the germline ends. The length of the CDR3 is 17 residues. The germline V gene encodes CDR1 PRHDT and CDR2 FYEKMQ (reference sequence).

V is TRBV2 and J is TRBJ1-1; possible D gene TRBD1, 5 bases. Trimming took 0 bases from V and 11 from J, leaving 13 bases between them. Germline V lookup: CDR1 SNHLY, CDR2 FYNNEI. The length of the CDR3 is 13 residues. CDR3 in amino acids: CASSEALSGRAFF. As DNA, the CDR3 is TGTGCCAGCAGTGAAGCGCTTTCAGGGCGGGCTTTCTTT.

Ten or more counts support this clonotype. The chain recombines TRBV4-3 with TRBJ2-1, with D possibly being TRBD1 or TRBD2 (6 bases each). V was shortened by 1 base and J by 7 bases, with 14 bases between the two germline ends. Germline lookup yields CDR1 LGHNA and CDR2 YSLEER. The CDR3 covers 15 residues. The CDR3 loop is CASSQGGGIVNEQFF. For the CDR3, the DNA is TGCGCCAGCAGCCAAGGAGGGGGGATTGTGAATGAGCAGTTCTTC.

J is TRBJ2-5 and V is TRBV20-1, with D perhaps TRBD1 (5 bases). With 1 base removed from V and 0 bases from J, the gap between germline ends came to 12 bases. Germline-derived CDR1 and CDR2 are DFQATT and SNEGSKA (reference sequence). This CDR3 is built from 15 residues. The CDR3 reads CSARAYDRNQETQYF. For the CDR3, the DNA is TGCAGTGCTAGAGCCTATGACAGAAACCAAGAGACCCAGTACTTC.

V gene TRBV12-3 or TRBV12-4 combines with J gene TRBJ1-2; a weak D match, TRBD1 (5 bases). This CDR3 has 14 amino acids. Trimming took 3 bases from V and 5 from J, leaving 13 bases between them. The CDR3 here is CASSFLGPQYGYTF. The CDR3 DNA reads TGTGCCAGCAGTTTTTTGGGACCTCAATATGGCTACACCTTC.

This clonotype occurred a few times. V gene TRBV6-2 or TRBV6-3 combines with J gene TRBJ2-7; 11 bases line up with TRBD1. V trimming: 5 bases; J trimming: 7 bases; junction bases outside the gene matches: 7. The CDR3 has 14 amino acids. Germline loops: CDR1 MNHEY, CDR2 SVGEGT. CDR3 DNA: TGTGCCAGCAGTCACGGACAGGGGGCAGGAGAGCAGTACGTC. It specifies CASSHGQGAGEQYV.

This chain uses TRBV29-1 with TRBJ2-5, with 7 bases matching TRBD1. J lost 5 bases, V lost 4 bases, and 10 bases had no gene match. The CDR3 runs 14 residues. Germline V gene lookup returns CDR1 SQVTM and CDR2 ANQGSEA. CDR3 region: CSVVGDRAHETQYF. The CDR3 nucleotides are TGCAGCGTTGTTGGTGACAGGGCCCACGAGACCCAGTACTTC.

The chain joins TRBV5-1 to TRBJ2-2; tentatively, D is TRBD1 (6 bases). Germline V gives CDR1 SGHRS, CDR2 YFSETQ. The CDR3 contains 15 residues. The V end lost 0 bases, the J end lost 4 bases, and 10 bases lay between the germline ends. The CDR3 DNA is TGCGCCAGCAGCTTGGTCGTCAGGGGCACCGGGGAGCTGTTTTTT. It specifies CASSLVVRGTGELFF. Filled out from reference TRBV5-1 and TRBJ2-2, the complete variable domain reads KAGVTQTPRYLIKTRGQQVTLSCSPISGHRSVSWYQQTPGQGLQFLFEYFSETQRNKGNFPGRFSGRQFSNSRSEMNVSTLELGDSALYLCASSLVVRGTGELFFGEGSRLTVL.

The chain uses TRBV4-1 and TRBJ2-5, with 15 bases aligning to TRBD2. V shed 4 bases, J shed 4 bases, and the junction held 4 bases outside the gene matches. Looked up from germline, CDR1 is MGHRA and CDR2 is YSYEKL. The CDR3 extends over 16 amino acids. The chain's CDR3 is CASSREGLAGGETQYF. The CDR3 DNA is TGCGCCAGCAGCCGGGAGGGACTAGCGGGAGGAGAGACCCAGTACTTC.

J is TRBJ2-5 and V is TRBV28, with D unresolved. The CDR3 totals 13 residues. Germline V gene data show CDR1 as MDHEN and CDR2 as SYDVKM. The ends were cut back, 6 bases at V and 2 bases at J, with 10 bases in the middle. The CDR3 here is CASRVAEQETQYF. CDR3 bases: TGTGCCAGCAGGGTGGCAGAGCAAGAGACCCAGTACTTC.

The genes are TRBV6-1 and TRBJ1-3; D remains ambiguous. The germline V and J ends were trimmed by 6 bases and 0 bases, with 9 bases remaining between them. CDR1 MNHNS and CDR2 SASEGT come from the germline V gene. The CDR3 loop spans 14 amino acids. The CDR3 loop reads CASRDESSGNTIYF. In nucleotides, the CDR3 is TGTGCCAGCAGGGACGAATCCTCTGGAAACACCATATATTTT.

This clonotype appeared a few times. The CDR3 DNA reads as TGTGCCAGCAGCCGATCTCCCGGGACAGGGAACAATCAGCCCCAGCATTTT. It is translated as CASSRSPGTGNNQPQHF. V gene TRBV12-3 or TRBV12-4 combines with J gene TRBJ1-5; 9 bases fit TRBD1. Unmatched junction bases numbered 12, after V lost 6 bases and J lost 3 bases. The CDR3 is made up of 17 amino acids.

This clonotype showed up just a few times. The V and J genes are TRBV12-3 or TRBV12-4 and TRBJ1-4; 8 bases are a match to TRBD1. Unmatched junction bases numbered 4, after V lost 5 bases and J lost 2 bases. The CDR3 sequence is 15 residues long. CDR3: CASSIRQGTNEKLFF. The CDR3 DNA sequence: TGTGCCAGCAGTATCAGACAGGGGACTAATGAAAAACTGTTTTTT.

The chain recombines TRBV18 with TRBJ2-7, with D possibly TRBD1 on 5 matching bases. CDR3 size: 13 residues. Germline V gives CDR1 KGHSH, CDR2 LQKENI. V dropped 3 bases and J dropped 5 bases, with 11 bases sitting between them. The DNA for the CDR3 is TGTGCCAGCTCACCCCTCGACAGCCACGAGCAGTACTTC. Translation gives CASSPLDSHEQYF.

V and J are TRBV15 and TRBJ2-2, with TRBD2 as a possible D gene (6 bases). V dropped 1 base and J dropped 1 base, with 13 bases sitting between them. The CDR3 contains 17 residues. Per germline, CDR1 LNHNV and CDR2 YYDKDF (reference sequence). The CDR3 nucleotides are TGTGCCACCAGCAGAGGCTGGGACTCGCTGAACACCGGGGAGCTGTTTTTT. It translates to CATSRGWDSLNTGELFF.

The CDR3 DNA follows: TGTGCCAGTAGTATAGACGGGGACAGCCGGCAGGGGTATGGCTACACCTTC. Translating gives CASSIDGDSRQGYGYTF. The chain carries TRBV19 and TRBJ1-2; TRBD1 matches at 7 bases. V lost 0 bases, J lost 5 bases, and 12 bases stayed unmatched. The CDR3 length is 17 residues. CDR1 is LNHDA and CDR2 is SQIVND in the germline V gene (reference sequence).